This T cell receptor beta chain was sequenced during a study of beta chain features in type 1 diabetes. The CDR3 sequence is 14 residues long. V was pared by 2 bases and J by 6 bases, with 10 bases between. Looked up from germline, CDR1 is KGHSH and CDR2 is LQKENI. All of the isolated RNA was reverse transcribed, so expressed TCRB transcripts were sequenced. Generated by immunoSEQ multiplex PCR, the TCRdb table keeps only in-frame clones and is missing some. The table records 970,000 or so clones, about 17% of them present only once. The chain joins TRBV18 to TRBJ2-2; a weak D match, TRBD1 (5 bases). Sequencing used naive CD4+ T cells from blood. The origin of this receptor is a woman aged 18 to 35 in good health. CDR3 in amino acids: CASSPEGRAGELFF. The CDR3 DNA sequence: TGTGCCAGCTCACCAGAAGGCAGGGCCGGGGAGCTGTTTTTT.